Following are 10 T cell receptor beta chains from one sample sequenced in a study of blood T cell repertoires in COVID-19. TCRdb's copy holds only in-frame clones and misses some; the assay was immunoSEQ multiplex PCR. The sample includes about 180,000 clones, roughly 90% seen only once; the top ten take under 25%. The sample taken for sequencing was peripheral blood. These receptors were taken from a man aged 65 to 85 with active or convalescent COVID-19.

CDR3 in amino acids: CASSEGAGTPQYF. In DNA, the CDR3 is TGTGCCAGCAGCGAGGGGGCGGGGACGCCGCAGTATTTT. The genes are TRBV5-8 and TRBJ2-3, with D possibly TRBD1 on 7 matching bases. The CDR3 is made up of 13 amino acids. V was shortened by 4 bases and J by 10 bases, with 16 bases between the two germline ends. Germline CDR1 SGHTS, CDR2 YDEGEE.

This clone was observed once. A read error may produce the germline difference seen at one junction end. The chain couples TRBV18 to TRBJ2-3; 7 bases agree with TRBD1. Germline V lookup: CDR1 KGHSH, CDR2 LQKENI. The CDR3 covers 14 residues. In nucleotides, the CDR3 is TGTGCCAGCTCACCACCGGCGGACAGGTCTTTGGCGGGTTTT. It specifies CASSPPADRSLAGF. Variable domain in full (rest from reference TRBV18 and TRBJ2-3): NAGVMQNPRHLVRRRGQEARLRCSPMKGHSHVYWYRQLPEEGLKFMVYLQKENIIDESGMPKERFSAEFPKEGPSILRIQQVVRGDSAAYFCASSPPADRSLAGFGPGTRLTVL.

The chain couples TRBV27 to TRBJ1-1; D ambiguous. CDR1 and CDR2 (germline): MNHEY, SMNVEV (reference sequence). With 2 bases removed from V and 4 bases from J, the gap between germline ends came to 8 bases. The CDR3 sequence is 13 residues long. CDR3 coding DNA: TGTGCCAGCAGTTTAACGACAATCACTGAAGCTTTCTTT. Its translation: CASSLTTITEAFF.

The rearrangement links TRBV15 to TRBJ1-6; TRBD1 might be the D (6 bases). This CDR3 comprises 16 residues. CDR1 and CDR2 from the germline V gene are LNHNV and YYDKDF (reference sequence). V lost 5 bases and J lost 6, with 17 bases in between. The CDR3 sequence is CATSSRGQGFNSPLHF. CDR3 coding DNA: TGTGCCACCAGCTCCCGAGGGCAGGGGTTTAATTCACCCCTCCACTTT. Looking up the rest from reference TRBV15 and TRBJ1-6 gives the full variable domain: DAMVIQNPRYQVTQFGKPVTLSCSQTLNHNVMYWYQQKSSQAPKLLFHYYDKDFNNEADTPDNFQSRRPNTSFCFLDIRSPGLGDTAMYLCATSSRGQGFNSPLHFGNGTRLTVT.

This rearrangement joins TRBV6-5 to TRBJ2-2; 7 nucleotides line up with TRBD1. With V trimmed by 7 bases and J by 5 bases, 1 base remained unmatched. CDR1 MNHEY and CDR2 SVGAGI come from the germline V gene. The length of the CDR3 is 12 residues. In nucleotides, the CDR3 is TGTGCCAGCACAGGGGGTACCGGGGAGCTGTTTTTT. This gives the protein CASTGGTGELFF.

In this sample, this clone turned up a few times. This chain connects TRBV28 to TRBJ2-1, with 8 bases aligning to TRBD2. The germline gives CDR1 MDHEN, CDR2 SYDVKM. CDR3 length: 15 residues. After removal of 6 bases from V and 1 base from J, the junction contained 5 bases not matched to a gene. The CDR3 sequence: CASRPAGGSYNEQFF. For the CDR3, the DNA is TGTGCCAGCAGGCCCGCGGGAGGTTCCTACAATGAGCAGTTCTTC.

The CDR3 nucleotides read TGCAGCGTTGCCCTCAGCAGGGGTTATGGCTACACCTTC. Translated, it gives CSVALSRGYGYTF. The rearrangement uses TRBV29-1 and TRBJ1-2; perhaps TRBD1 as D (6 bases). The CDR3 runs 13 residues. The germline V gene encodes CDR1 SQVTM and CDR2 ANQGSEA. Trimming stripped 4 bases from V and 5 bases from J, with 14 bases between.

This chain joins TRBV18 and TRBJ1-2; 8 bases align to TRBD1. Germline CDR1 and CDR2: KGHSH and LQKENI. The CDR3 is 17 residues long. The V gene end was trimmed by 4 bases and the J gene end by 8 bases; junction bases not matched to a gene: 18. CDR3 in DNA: TGTGCCAGCTCACTACGGAACCCACCGACAGGGGTCGACGGCTACACCTTC. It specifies CASSLRNPPTGVDGYTF.

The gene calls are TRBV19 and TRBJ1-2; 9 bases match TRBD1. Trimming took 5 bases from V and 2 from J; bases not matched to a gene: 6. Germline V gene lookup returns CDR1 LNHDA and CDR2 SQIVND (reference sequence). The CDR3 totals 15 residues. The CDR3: CASSLTGGLNYGYTF. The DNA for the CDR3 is TGTGCCAGTAGTTTAACAGGGGGCTTAAACTATGGCTACACCTTC.

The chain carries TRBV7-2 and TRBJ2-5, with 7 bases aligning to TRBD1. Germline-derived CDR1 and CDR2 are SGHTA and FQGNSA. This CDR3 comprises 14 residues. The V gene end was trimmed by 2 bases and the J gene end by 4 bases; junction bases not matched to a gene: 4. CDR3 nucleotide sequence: TGTGCCAGCAGCTTAAACAGGGGTTTAGAGACCCAGTACTTC. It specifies CASSLNRGLETQYF.